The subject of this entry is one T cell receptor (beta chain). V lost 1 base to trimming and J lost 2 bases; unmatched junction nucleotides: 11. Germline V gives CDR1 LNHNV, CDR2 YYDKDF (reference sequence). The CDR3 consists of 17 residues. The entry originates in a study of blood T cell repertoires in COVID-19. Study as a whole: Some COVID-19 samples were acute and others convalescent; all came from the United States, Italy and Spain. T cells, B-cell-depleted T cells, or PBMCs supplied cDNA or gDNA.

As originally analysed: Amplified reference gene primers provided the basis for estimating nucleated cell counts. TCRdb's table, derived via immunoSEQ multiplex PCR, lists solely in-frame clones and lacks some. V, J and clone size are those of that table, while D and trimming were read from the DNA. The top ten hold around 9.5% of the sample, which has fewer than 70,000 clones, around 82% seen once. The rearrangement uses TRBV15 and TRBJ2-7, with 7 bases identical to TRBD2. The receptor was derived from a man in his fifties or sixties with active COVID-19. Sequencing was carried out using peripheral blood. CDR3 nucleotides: TGTGCCACCAGCAGAGGTCCCTTTGGGGAGGGCACCTACGAGCAGTACTTC. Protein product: CATSRGPFGEGTYEQYF.